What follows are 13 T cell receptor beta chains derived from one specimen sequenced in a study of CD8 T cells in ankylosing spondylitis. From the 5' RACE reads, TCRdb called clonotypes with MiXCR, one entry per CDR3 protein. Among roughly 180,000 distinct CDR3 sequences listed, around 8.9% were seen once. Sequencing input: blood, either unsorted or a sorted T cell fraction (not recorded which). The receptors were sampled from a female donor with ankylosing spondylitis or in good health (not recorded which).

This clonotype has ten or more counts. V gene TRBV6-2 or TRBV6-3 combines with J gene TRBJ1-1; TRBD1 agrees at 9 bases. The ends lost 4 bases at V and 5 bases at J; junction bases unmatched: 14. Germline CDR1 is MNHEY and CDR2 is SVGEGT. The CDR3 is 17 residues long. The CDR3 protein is CASSFIPGQGGRTEAFF. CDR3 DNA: TGTGCCAGCAGTTTCATCCCGGGACAGGGAGGGAGGACTGAAGCTTTCTTT.

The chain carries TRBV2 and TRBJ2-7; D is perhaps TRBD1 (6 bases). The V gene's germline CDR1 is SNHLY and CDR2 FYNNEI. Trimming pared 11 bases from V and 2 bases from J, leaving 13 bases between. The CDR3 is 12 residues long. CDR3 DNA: TGTGCCGCCGGACAGCCAACCTACGAGCAGTACTTC. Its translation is CAAGQPTYEQYF.

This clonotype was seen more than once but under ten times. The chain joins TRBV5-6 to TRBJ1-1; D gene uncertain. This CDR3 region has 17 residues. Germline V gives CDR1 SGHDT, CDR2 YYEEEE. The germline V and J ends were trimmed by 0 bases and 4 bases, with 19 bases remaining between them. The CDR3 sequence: CASSLESAREKGTEAFF. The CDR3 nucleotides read TGTGCCAGCAGCTTGGAGTCGGCGCGTGAAAAAGGCACTGAAGCTTTCTTT.

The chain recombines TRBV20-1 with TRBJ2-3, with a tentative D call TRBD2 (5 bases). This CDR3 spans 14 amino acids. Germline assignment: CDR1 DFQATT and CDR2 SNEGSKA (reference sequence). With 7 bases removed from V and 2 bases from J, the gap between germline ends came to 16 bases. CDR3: CSVPVVDSTDTQYF. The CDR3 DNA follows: TGCAGTGTCCCCGTCGTGGACTCCACAGATACGCAGTATTTT.

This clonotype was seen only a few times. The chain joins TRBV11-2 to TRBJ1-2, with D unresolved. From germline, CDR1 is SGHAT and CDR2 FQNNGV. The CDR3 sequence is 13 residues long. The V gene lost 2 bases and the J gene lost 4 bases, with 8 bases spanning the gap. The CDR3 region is CASSLWRSYGYTF. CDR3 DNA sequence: TGTGCCAGCAGCTTATGGCGGTCCTATGGCTACACCTTC.

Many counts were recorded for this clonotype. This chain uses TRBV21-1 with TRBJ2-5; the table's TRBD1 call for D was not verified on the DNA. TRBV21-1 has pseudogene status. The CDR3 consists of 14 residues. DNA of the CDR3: TGTGCCAGCAGCGGACAGGGCCGGGAAGAGACCCAGTACTTC. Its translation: CASSGQGREETQYF.

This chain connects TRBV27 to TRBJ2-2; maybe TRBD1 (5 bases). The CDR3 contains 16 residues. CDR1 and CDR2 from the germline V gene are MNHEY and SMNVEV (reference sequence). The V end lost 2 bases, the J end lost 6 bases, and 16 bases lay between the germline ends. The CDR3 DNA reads TGTGCCAGCAGTTTAATCCAGGGCCCCTTCGCCGGGGAGCTGTTTTTT. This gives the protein CASSLIQGPFAGELFF.

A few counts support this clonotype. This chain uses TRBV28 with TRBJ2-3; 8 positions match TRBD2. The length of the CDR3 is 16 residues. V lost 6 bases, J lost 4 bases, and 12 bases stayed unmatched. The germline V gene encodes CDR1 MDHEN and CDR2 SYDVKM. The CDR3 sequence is CASRRISGGIADTQYF. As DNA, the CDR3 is TGTGCCAGCAGACGAATCTCGGGAGGGATCGCAGATACGCAGTATTTT.

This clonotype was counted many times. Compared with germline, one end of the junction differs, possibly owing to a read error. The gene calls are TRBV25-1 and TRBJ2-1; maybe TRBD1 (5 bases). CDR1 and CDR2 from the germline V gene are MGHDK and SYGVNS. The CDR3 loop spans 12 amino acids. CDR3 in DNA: TGTGCCAGCAGTGAGATCTATGGCGAAGGGGTCTTC. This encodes CASSEIYGEGVF.

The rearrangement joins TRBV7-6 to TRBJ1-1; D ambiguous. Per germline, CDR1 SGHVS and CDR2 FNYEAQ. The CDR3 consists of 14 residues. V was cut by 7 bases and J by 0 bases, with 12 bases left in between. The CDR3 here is CASTREGMNTEAFF. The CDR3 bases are TGTGCCAGCACCCGCGAGGGTATGAACACTGAAGCTTTCTTT.

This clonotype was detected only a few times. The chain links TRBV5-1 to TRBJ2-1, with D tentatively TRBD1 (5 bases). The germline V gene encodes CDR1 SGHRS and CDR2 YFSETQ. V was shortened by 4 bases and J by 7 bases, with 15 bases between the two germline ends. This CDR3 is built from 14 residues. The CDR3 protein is CASSLGADGNEQFF. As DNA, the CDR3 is TGCGCCAGCAGCCTAGGGGCGGACGGGAATGAGCAGTTCTTC. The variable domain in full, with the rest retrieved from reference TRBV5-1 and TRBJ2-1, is KAGVTQTPRYLIKTRGQQVTLSCSPISGHRSVSWYQQTPGQGLQFLFEYFSETQRNKGNFPGRFSGRQFSNSRSEMNVSTLELGDSALYLCASSLGADGNEQFFGPGTRLTVL.

The CDR3 DNA follows: TGTGCCACCAGTGATACCGGGACTTTCTACGAGCAGTACTTC. Protein: CATSDTGTFYEQYF. This chain links TRBV24-1 with TRBJ2-7; D is perhaps TRBD2 (6 bases). CDR1 KGHDR and CDR2 SFDVKD come from the germline V gene. V gave up 3 bases and J gave up 3 bases, with 11 bases separating them. There are 14 residues in the CDR3.

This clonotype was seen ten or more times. The CDR3 DNA is TGCAGCGTATGTATCCTAGCGGGAGTTTCAAATGAGCAGTTCTTC. Translated: CSVCILAGVSNEQFF. This chain joins TRBV29-1 and TRBJ2-1; the match to TRBD2 covers 10 bases. Trimming removed 6 bases from V and 7 bases from J; junction bases left unmatched: 12. CDR3 length: 15 residues. The germline CDR1 and CDR2 sequences are SQVTM and ANQGSEA.